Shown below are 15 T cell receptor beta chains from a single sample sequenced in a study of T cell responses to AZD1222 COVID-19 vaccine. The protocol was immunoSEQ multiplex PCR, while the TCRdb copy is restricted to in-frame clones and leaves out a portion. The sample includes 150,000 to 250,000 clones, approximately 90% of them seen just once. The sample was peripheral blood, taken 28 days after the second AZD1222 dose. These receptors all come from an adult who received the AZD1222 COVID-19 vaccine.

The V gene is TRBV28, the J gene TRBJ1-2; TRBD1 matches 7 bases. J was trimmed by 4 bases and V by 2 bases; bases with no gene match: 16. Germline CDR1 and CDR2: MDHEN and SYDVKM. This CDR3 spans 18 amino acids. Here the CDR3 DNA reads TGTGCCAGCAGTTTACCTACCGGGACAGCCGCAGCAGGCTATGGCTACACCTTC. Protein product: CASSLPTGTAAAGYGYTF.

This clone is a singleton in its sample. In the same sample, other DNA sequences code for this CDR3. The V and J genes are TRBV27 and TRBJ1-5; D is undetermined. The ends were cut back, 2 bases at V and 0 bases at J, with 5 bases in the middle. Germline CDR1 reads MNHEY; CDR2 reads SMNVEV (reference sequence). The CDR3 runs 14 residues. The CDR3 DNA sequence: TGTGCCAGCAGTTTAGCTGGTAGCAATCAGCCCCAGCATTTT. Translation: CASSLAGSNQPQHF.

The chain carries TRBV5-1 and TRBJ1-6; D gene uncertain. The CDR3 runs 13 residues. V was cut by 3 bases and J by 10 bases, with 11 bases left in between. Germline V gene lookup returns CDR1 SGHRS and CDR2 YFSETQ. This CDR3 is CASSSLLGSPLHF. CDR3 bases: TGCGCCAGCAGCTCCCTCCTGGGGTCACCCCTCCACTTT.

CDR3 coding DNA: TGTGCCAGCATCCCGGGACAGGGGGCGCTTGGCTATGGCTACACCTTC. It is translated as CASIPGQGALGYGYTF. The chain employs TRBV6-6 and TRBJ1-2; 12 bases match TRBD1. The CDR3 runs to 16 residues. Trimming took 7 bases from V and 4 from J; bases not matched to a gene: 10. Germline V gene sequence: CDR1 MNHNY, CDR2 SVGAGI (reference sequence).

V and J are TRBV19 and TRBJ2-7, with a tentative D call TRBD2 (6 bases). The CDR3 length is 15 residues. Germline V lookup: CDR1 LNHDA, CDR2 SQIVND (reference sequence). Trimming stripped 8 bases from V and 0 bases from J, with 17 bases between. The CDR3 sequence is CASASGAANSYEQYF. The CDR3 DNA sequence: TGTGCCAGTGCGTCGGGAGCGGCCAACTCCTACGAGCAGTACTTC.

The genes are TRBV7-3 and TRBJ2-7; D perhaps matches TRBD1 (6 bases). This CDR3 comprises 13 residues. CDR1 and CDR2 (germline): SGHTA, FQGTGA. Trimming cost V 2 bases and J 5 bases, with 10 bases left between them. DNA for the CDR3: TGTGCCAGCAGCTTATCCAGGGGCCACGAGCAGTACTTC. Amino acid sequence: CASSLSRGHEQYF. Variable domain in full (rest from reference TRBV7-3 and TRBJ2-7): GAGVSQTPSNKVTEKGKYVELRCDPISGHTALYWYRQSLGQGPEFLIYFQGTGAADDSGLPNDRFFAVRPEGSVSTLKIQRTERGDSAVYLCASSLSRGHEQYFGPGTRLTVT.

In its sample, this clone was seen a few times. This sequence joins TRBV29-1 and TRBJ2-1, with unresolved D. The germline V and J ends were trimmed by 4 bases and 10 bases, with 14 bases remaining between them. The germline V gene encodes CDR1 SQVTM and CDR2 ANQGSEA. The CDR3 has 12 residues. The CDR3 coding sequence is TGCAGCGTTGCTGGAGCAGCGTACGAGCAGTTCTTC. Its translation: CSVAGAAYEQFF.

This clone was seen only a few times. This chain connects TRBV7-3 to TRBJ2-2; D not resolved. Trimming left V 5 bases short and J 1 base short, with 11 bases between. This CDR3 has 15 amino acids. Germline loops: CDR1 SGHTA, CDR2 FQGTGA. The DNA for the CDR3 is TGTGCCAGCAGCCCCAGTGGTCAGAACACCGGGGAGCTGTTTTTT. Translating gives CASSPSGQNTGELFF. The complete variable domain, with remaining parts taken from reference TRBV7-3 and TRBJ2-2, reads GAGVSQTPSNKVTEKGKYVELRCDPISGHTALYWYRQSLGQGPEFLIYFQGTGAADDSGLPNDRFFAVRPEGSVSTLKIQRTERGDSAVYLCASSPSGQNTGELFFGEGSRLTVL.

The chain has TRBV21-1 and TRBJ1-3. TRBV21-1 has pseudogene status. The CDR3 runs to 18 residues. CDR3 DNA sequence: TGTGCCAGCAGCAGGAGCCAATCTCCGGGACGGAAGGGAAACACCATATATTTT. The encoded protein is CASSRSQSPGRKGNTIYF.

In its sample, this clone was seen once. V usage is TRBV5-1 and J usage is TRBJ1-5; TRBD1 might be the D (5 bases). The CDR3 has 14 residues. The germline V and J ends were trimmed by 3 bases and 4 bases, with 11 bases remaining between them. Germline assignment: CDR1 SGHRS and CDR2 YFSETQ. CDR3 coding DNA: TGCGCCAGCAGCTCCCACGGGGGAAATCAGCCCCAGCATTTT. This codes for CASSSHGGNQPQHF.

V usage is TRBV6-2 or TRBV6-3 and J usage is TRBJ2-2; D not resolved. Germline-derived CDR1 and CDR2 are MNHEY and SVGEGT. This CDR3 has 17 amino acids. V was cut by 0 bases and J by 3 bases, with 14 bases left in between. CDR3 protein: CASSYSSQAEYTGELFF. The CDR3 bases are TGTGCCAGCAGTTACTCTTCCCAGGCGGAGTACACCGGGGAGCTGTTTTTT.

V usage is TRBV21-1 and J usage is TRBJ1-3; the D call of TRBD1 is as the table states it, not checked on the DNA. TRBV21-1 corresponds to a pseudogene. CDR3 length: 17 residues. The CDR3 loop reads CASSKGDRGDSGNTIYF. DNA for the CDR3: TGTGCCAGCAGCAAAGGGGACAGGGGTGACTCTGGAAACACCATATATTTT.

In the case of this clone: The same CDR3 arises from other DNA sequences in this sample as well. The CDR3 here is CASSDSYGYTF. Written as DNA, the CDR3 is TGTGCCAGCAGTGACAGCTATGGCTACACCTTC. This sequence joins TRBV6-4 and TRBJ1-2, with D uncertain. The CDR3 runs to 11 residues. The germline gives CDR1 MRHNA, CDR2 SNTAGT. Trimming took 2 bases from V and 4 from J, leaving 2 bases between them.

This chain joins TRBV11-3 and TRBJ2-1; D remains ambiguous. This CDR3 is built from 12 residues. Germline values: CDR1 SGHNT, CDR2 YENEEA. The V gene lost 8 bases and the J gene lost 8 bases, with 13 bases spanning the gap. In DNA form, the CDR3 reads TGTGCCAGCTCTGGACGGACGGATGAGCAGTTCTTC. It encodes CASSGRTDEQFF. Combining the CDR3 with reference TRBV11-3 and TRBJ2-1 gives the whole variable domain EAGVVQSPRYKIIEKKQPVAFWCNPISGHNTLYWYLQNLGQGPELLIRYENEEAVDDSQLPKDRFSAERLKGVDSTLKIQPAELGDSAVYLCASSGRTDEQFFGPGTRLTVL.

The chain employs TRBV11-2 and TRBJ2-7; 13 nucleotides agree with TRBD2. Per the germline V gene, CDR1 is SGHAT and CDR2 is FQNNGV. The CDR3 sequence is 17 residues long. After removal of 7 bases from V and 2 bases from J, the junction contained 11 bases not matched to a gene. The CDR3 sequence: CASTSLAGGLETYEQYF. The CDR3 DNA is TGTGCCAGCACCTCACTAGCGGGAGGGCTCGAAACCTACGAGCAGTACTTC.